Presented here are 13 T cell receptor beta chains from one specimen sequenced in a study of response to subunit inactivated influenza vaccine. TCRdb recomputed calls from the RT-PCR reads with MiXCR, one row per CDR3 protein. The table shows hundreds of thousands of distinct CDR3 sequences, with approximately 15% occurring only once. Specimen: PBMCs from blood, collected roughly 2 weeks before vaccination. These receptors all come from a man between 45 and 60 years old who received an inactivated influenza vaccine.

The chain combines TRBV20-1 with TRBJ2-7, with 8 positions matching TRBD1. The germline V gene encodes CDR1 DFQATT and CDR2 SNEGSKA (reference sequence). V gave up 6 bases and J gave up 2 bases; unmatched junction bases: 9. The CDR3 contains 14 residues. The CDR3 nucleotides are TGCAGTGCACCAGACAGGGGATGGCCCTACGAGCAGTACTTC. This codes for CSAPDRGWPYEQYF.

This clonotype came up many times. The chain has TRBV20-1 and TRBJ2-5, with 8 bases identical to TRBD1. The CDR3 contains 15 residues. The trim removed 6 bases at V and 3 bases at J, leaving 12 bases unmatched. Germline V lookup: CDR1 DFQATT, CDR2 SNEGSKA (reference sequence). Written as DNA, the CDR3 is TGCAGTGCAAAACGCAGGGGGCGGGTGGAAGAGACCCAGTACTTC. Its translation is CSAKRRGRVEETQYF.

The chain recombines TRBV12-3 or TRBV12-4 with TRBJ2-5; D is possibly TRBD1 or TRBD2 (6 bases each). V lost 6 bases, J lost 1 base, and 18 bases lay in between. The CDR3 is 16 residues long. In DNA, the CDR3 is TGTGCCAGCAGGAGGGGGGCTAGCGTGCGCCAAGAGACCCAGTACTTC. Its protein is CASRRGASVRQETQYF.

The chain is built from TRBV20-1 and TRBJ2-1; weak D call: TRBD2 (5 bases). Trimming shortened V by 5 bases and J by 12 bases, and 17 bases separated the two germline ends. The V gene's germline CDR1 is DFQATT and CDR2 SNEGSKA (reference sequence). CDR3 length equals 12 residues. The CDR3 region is CSARTRALMQFF. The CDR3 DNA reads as TGCAGTGCTCGTACTAGGGCTCTGATGCAGTTCTTC.

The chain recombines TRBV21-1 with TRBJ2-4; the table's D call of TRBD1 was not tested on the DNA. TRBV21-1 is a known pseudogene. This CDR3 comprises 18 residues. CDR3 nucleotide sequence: TGTGCCAGCAGCAAAACAGGGGACAGGGGGCCAGCCAAAAACATTCAGTACTTC. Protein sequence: CASSKTGDRGPAKNIQYF.

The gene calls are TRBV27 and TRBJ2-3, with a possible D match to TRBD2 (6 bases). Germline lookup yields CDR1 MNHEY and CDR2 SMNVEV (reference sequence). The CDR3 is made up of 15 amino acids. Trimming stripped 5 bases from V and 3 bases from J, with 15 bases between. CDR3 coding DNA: TGTGCCAGCAGTCCAGTGGCCGGGAGTACAGATACGCAGTATTTT. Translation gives CASSPVAGSTDTQYF.

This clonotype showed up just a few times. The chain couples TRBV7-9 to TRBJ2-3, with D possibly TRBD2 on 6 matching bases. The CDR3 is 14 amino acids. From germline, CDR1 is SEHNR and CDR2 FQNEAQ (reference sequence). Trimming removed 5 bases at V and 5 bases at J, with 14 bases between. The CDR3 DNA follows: TGTGCCAGCAGCCTTGGAGGGTTCCTAGATACGCAGTATTTT. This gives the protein CASSLGGFLDTQYF.

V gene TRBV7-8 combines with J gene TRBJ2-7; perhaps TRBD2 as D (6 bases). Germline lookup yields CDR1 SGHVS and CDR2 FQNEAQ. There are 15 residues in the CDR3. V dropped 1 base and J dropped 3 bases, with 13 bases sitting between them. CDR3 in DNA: TGTGCCAGCAGCTTAGTAGCGCAGGGAGGCTACGAGCAGTACTTC. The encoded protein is CASSLVAQGGYEQYF. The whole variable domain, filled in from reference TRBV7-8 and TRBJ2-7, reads GAGVSQSPRYKVAKRGQDVALRCDPISGHVSLFWYQQALGQGPEFLTYFQNEAQLDKSGLPSDRFFAERPEGSVSTLKIQRTQQEDSAVYLCASSLVAQGGYEQYFGPGTRLTVT.

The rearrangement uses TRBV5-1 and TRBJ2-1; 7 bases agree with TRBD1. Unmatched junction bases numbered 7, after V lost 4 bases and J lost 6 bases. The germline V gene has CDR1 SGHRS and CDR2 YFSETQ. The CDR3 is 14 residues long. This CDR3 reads CASSDRDRTNEQFF. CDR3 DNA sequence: TGCGCCAGCAGCGACCGGGACAGAACCAATGAGCAGTTCTTC.

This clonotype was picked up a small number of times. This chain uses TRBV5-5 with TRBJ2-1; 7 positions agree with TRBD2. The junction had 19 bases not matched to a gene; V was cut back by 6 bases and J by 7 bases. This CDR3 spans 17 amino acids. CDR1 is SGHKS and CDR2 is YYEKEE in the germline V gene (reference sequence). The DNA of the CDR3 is TGTGCCAGCACCTGGCGAGTGAGGGAGGGCCGGAGGAATGAGCAGTTCTTC. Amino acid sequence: CASTWRVREGRRNEQFF. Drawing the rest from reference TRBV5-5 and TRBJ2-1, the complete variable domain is DAGVTQSPTHLIKTRGQQVTLRCSPISGHKSVSWYQQVLGQGPQFIFQYYEKEERGRGNFPDRFSARQFPNYSSELNVNALLLGDSALYLCASTWRVREGRRNEQFFGPGTRLTVL.

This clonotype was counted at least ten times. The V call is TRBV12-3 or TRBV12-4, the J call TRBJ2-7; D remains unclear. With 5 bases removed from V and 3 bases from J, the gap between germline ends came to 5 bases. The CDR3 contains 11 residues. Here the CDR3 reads CASSTVYEQYF. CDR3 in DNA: TGTGCCAGCAGTACGGTCTACGAGCAGTACTTC.

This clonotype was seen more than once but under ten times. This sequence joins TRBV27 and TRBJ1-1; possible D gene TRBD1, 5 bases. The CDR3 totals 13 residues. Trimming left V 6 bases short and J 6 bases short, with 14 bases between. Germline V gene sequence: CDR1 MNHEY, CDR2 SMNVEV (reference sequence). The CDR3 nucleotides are TGTGCCAGCAGGATAGACAGATTCTCTGAAGCTTTCTTT. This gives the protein CASRIDRFSEAFF.

DNA for the CDR3: TGCAGTGCTACTAAAGCGGGAAGAGTAGTCAACGAGCAGTACTTC. Protein sequence: CSATKAGRVVNEQYF. This chain joins TRBV20-1 and TRBJ2-7, with 7 bases aligning to TRBD2. There are 15 residues in the CDR3. Germline V gene data show CDR1 as DFQATT and CDR2 as SNEGSKA (reference sequence). The junction had 14 bases not matched to a gene; V was cut back by 4 bases and J by 5 bases.